The present TCR beta chain was sequenced within a study of blood T cells in healthy people across ages. General study results and limits: Estimates based on one million T cells were treated as lower bounds. Naive CD4+ cell counts and diversity both ran higher in long-lived than in aged donors.

Per sample, a minimum of 7 million PBMCs were isolated. A second PCR, run for roughly 7 to 11 cycles, used a sample-barcoded 5' primer plus a J-beta primer mix. Every sample gave at least 2.5 million paired-end reads containing CDR3. TCRdb re-called the 5' RACE reads with MiXCR, one entry per CDR3 protein. Of approximately 800,000 distinct CDR3 sequences in the sample, around three fifths are singletons; the top ten hold roughly 25%. This clonotype was recorded only once. Its antigen is unknown. The CDR3 loop spans 14 amino acids. Trimming removed 4 bases from V and 5 bases from J, with 14 bases in between. The germline V gene has CDR1 MNHEY and CDR2 SVGAGI.

The specimen was blood. The clonotype was recovered from a man aged 35-49 years in good health. This chain joins TRBV6-5 and TRBJ1-1; tentatively, D is TRBD1 (6 bases). In DNA form, the CDR3 reads TGTGCCAGCAGTTCTATTGGGGGACATACTGAAGCTTTCTTT. Translated, it gives CASSSIGGHTEAFF.